These 19 T cell receptor beta chains originate from one sample sequenced in a study of T cell clones after liver transplantation. Data came from immunoSEQ multiplex PCR; TCRdb stores just in-frame clones and leaves some out. The table records some 20,000 clones, over 75% of them present only once. The sequenced sample was CD8+ T cells from blood, obtained before liver transplant. The receptor source for this set is a human donor who received a liver transplant.

This chain links TRBV11-2 with TRBJ2-1; TRBD1 matches at 9 bases. Trimming removed 4 bases from V and 7 bases from J; junction bases left unmatched: 8. The CDR3 has 15 amino acids. CDR1 and CDR2 from the germline V gene are SGHAT and FQNNGV. CDR3 DNA: TGTGCCAGCAGCTGGACCACCGGGACAGGGAATGAGCAGTTCTTC. Translated, it gives CASSWTTGTGNEQFF.

This chain uses TRBV7-9 with TRBJ2-7; tentatively, D is TRBD1 (6 bases). CDR1 and CDR2 (germline): SEHNR, FQNEAQ (reference sequence). This CDR3 is built from 13 residues. V lost 5 bases to trimming and J lost 2 bases, with 10 bases between them. CDR3 nucleotide sequence: TGTGCCAGCAGCCTGGACAGTACCTACGAGCAGTACTTC. Translating it yields CASSLDSTYEQYF.

This chain uses TRBV11-2 with TRBJ2-7; D uncertain. Trimming cost V 5 bases and J 7 bases, with 9 bases left between them. This CDR3 has 11 residues. Germline values: CDR1 SGHAT, CDR2 FQNNGV. CDR3 sequence: CASSHQQEQYF. CDR3 bases: TGTGCCAGCAGCCATCAACAGGAGCAGTACTTC.

The chain links TRBV9 to TRBJ2-3; TRBD2 might be the D (5 bases). In germline, CDR1 is SGDLS, CDR2 YYNGEE. Trimming cost V 4 bases and J 1 base, with 16 bases left between them. CDR3 size: 16 residues. The CDR3 region is CASSPPRSGGTDTQYF. CDR3 nucleotide sequence: TGTGCCAGCAGCCCCCCGCGGAGCGGAGGCACAGATACGCAGTATTTT.

The genes are TRBV6-5 and TRBJ1-1; weak D call: TRBD1 (5 bases). The V end lost 2 bases, the J end lost 0 bases, and 7 bases lay between the germline ends. The CDR3 spans 14 residues. CDR1 is MNHEY and CDR2 is SVGAGI in the germline V gene. As DNA, the CDR3 is TGTGCCAGCAGTTACGGGGGGATGAACACTGAAGCTTTCTTT. This codes for CASSYGGMNTEAFF.

This sequence joins TRBV18 and TRBJ1-3, with a weak D call TRBD1 (5 bases). Trimming cost V 3 bases and J 5 bases, with 8 bases left between them. This CDR3 has 13 amino acids. Germline CDR1 KGHSH, CDR2 LQKENI. The DNA of the CDR3 is TGTGCCAGCTCACCTCGGGGCCGAAACACCATATATTTT. It codes for CASSPRGRNTIYF. The variable domain in full, completed from reference TRBV18 and TRBJ1-3, reads NAGVMQNPRHLVRRRGQEARLRCSPMKGHSHVYWYRQLPEEGLKFMVYLQKENIIDESGMPKERFSAEFPKEGPSILRIQQVVRGDSAAYFCASSPRGRNTIYFGEGSWLTVV.

By share, this clone counts as medium-sized. The chain uses TRBV19 and TRBJ1-4; D may be TRBD1 (6 bases). CDR3 length equals 14 residues. The V gene lost 7 bases and the J gene lost 8 bases, with 17 bases spanning the gap. Germline assignment: CDR1 LNHDA and CDR2 SQIVND (reference sequence). The CDR3 reads CASTTTRTVEKLFF. CDR3 nucleotide sequence: TGTGCCAGTACCACGACCCGGACAGTCGAAAAACTGTTTTTT.

V usage is TRBV19 and J usage is TRBJ1-1, with no clear D. In germline, CDR1 is LNHDA, CDR2 SQIVND (reference sequence). V lost 1 base to trimming and J lost 2 bases, with 5 bases between them. There are 13 residues in the CDR3. As DNA, the CDR3 is TGTGCCAGTAGTATAGGATTCAACACTGAAGCTTTCTTT. Residues: CASSIGFNTEAFF.

The gene calls are TRBV2 and TRBJ2-1; maybe TRBD1 (5 bases). Germline V lookup: CDR1 SNHLY, CDR2 FYNNEI. This CDR3 is 16 amino acids long. V gave up 2 bases and J gave up 5 bases, with 16 bases separating them. CDR3 in amino acids: CASSEWVVGRDNEQFF. CDR3 sequence (DNA): TGTGCCAGCAGTGAATGGGTTGTGGGCAGGGACAATGAGCAGTTCTTC.

This chain joins TRBV9 and TRBJ2-1; D unresolved. The CDR3 covers 12 residues. Between the trimmed V and J ends, which lost 4 bases and 9 bases, there was a span of 11 bases. Germline CDR1 SGDLS, CDR2 YYNGEE. CDR3 coding DNA: TGTGCCAGCAGCTCCTCCCCGAGTGAGCAGTTCTTC. It is translated as CASSSSPSEQFF.

The chain employs TRBV19 and TRBJ2-1; TRBD2 might be the D (5 bases). The CDR3 length is 16 residues. Germline lookup yields CDR1 LNHDA and CDR2 SQIVND (reference sequence). The V end lost 1 base, the J end lost 7 bases, and 17 bases lay between the germline ends. For the CDR3, the DNA is TGTGCCAGTAGTATAGGTTTCCTAGCAATTACAAATGAGCAGTTCTTC. Translated: CASSIGFLAITNEQFF.

This chain connects TRBV28 to TRBJ2-7; 9 bases are a match to TRBD1. The CDR3 sequence is 15 residues long. Germline V gives CDR1 MDHEN, CDR2 SYDVKM. V lost 5 bases and J lost 3; bases outside the gene matches: 8. CDR3 protein: CASSTGTGRHYEQYF. The DNA for the CDR3 is TGTGCCAGCAGTACCGGGACAGGGCGACACTACGAGCAGTACTTC.

The chain combines TRBV11-2 with TRBJ1-2, with D unresolved. This CDR3 has 15 amino acids. Germline assignment: CDR1 SGHAT and CDR2 FQNNGV. Trimming removed 3 bases from V and 3 bases from J, with 14 bases in between. This CDR3 is CASSFEAWGDYGYTF. CDR3 DNA sequence: TGTGCCAGCAGCTTCGAGGCGTGGGGAGACTATGGCTACACCTTC.

The chain is built from TRBV9 and TRBJ2-6; D uncertain. Looked up from germline, CDR1 is SGDLS and CDR2 is YYNGEE. V was trimmed by 0 bases and J by 4 bases, leaving 8 bases between them. CDR3 length: 15 residues. The CDR3 bases are TGTGCCAGCAGCGTAGCTCCCGGGGGGGCCAACGTCCTGACTTTC. As protein: CASSVAPGGANVLTF.

This rearrangement joins TRBV2 to TRBJ1-1, with D uncertain. The V gene's germline CDR1 is SNHLY and CDR2 FYNNEI. CDR3 length: 13 residues. Trimming took off 9 bases at V and 4 bases at J, with 15 bases between the two ends. CDR3 sequence reads: CASWHGGFTEAFF. CDR3 sequence (DNA): TGTGCCAGTTGGCATGGAGGTTTCACTGAAGCTTTCTTT.

V gene TRBV27 combines with J gene TRBJ2-1, with no clear D. This CDR3 region has 13 residues. Germline CDR1 and CDR2: MNHEY and SMNVEV (reference sequence). V dropped 6 bases and J dropped 4 bases, with 10 bases sitting between them. In DNA, the CDR3 is TGTGCCAGCAGGACGACCGGTTACAATGAGCAGTTCTTC. Residues: CASRTTGYNEQFF.

The chain links TRBV15 to TRBJ2-1; 8 bases fit TRBD1. The V segment lost 1 base and the J segment 3 bases; nucleotides outside the gene matches: 5. Germline V gene data show CDR1 as LNHNV and CDR2 as YYDKDF (reference sequence). CDR3 length: 16 residues. This CDR3 is CATSRGGQAHYNEQFF. The CDR3 coding sequence is TGTGCCACCAGCAGAGGGGGACAGGCTCACTACAATGAGCAGTTCTTC.

J is TRBJ2-4 and V is TRBV6-9; D gene ambiguous. The CDR3 length is 13 residues. Trimming pared 11 bases from V and 1 base from J, leaving 12 bases between. CDR1 is MNHGY and CDR2 is SVAAGI in the germline V gene. CDR3 coding DNA: TGTGCCGGCCTGAGTTTCGCCAAAAACATTCAGTACTTC. It specifies CAGLSFAKNIQYF.

This clone was picked up one time. The CDR3 loop reads CASSPYGQVISYEQYF. Here the CDR3 DNA reads TGTGCCAGCAGCCCCTATGGACAGGTGATCTCCTACGAGCAGTACTTC. The chain is built from TRBV9 and TRBJ2-7; TRBD1 agrees at 7 bases. This CDR3 spans 16 amino acids. Germline V gene sequence: CDR1 SGDLS, CDR2 YYNGEE. V lost 4 bases and J lost 0; bases outside the gene matches: 10.